The 28 T cell receptor beta chains given below trace back to one sample, sequenced in a study of monozygotic twins with inflammatory bowel disease. One entry per CDR3 protein, without DNA, is what TCRdb gives after re-calling the 5' RACE reads. The specimen's table records 150,000 to 200,000 distinct CDR3 sequences. Sequenced: blood. The receptors here all came from a human donor with ulcerative colitis or Crohn's disease, or a healthy co-twin of an affected twin (not recorded which).

The gene calls are TRBV5-4 and TRBJ2-2; no DNA is available, so the TRBD1 call from TCRdb remains unchecked. CDR3 size: 14 residues. CDR1 is SGHNT, CDR2 YYREEE, per germline (reference sequence). The CDR3 reads CASNTGRNTGELFF.

The V and J genes are TRBV19 and TRBJ1-5; TCRdb designates TRBD1, a call that cannot be tested without DNA. The CDR3 is 15 residues long. CDR1 LNHDA and CDR2 SQIVND come from the germline V gene (reference sequence). The CDR3 sequence: CASSTGGWGNQPQHF.

This chain connects TRBV9 to TRBJ2-3; TCRdb names TRBD2, which stays unverified in the absence of DNA. CDR1 and CDR2 from the germline V gene are SGDLS and YYNGEE. CDR3 length equals 14 residues. This CDR3 reads CASTPGLSTDTQYF.

The chain links TRBV27 to TRBJ2-7; lacking DNA, the TRBD1 call made by TCRdb goes unchecked. Germline CDR1 is MNHEY and CDR2 is SMNVEV (reference sequence). The CDR3 runs to 17 residues. CDR3 sequence: CASSPLTGTGGIYEQYF.

The chain is built from TRBV7-2 and TRBJ2-7; without DNA, the TCRdb call of TRBD1 cannot be checked. The CDR3 runs 15 residues. Germline lookup yields CDR1 SGHTA and CDR2 FQGNSA. CDR3 in amino acids: CASSKDRVEAYEQYF.

The CDR3 sequence: CASTSHRYQPQHF. This rearrangement joins TRBV28 to TRBJ1-5. The CDR3 runs 13 residues. Germline values: CDR1 MDHEN, CDR2 SYDVKM.

The chain couples TRBV7-2 to TRBJ2-3; no DNA is available, so the TRBD2 call from TCRdb remains unchecked. The CDR3 totals 13 residues. CDR1 and CDR2 (germline): SGHTA, FQGNSA. CDR3 protein: CASSSSGRDTQYF.

The rearrangement joins TRBV29-1 to TRBJ2-3; the D call of TRBD2 rests on TCRdb alone, since no DNA is present to check it. The CDR3 loop spans 18 amino acids. Germline V gene sequence: CDR1 SQVTM, CDR2 ANQGSEA. The CDR3 loop reads CSVEDWTSGSSGVDTQYF.

The chain recombines TRBV5-6 with TRBJ2-4; TCRdb lists TRBD1, though no DNA is available to test this call. Germline V gene sequence: CDR1 SGHDT, CDR2 YYEEEE. This CDR3 has 14 residues. CDR3 sequence: CASSLLGGGNIQYF.

The rearrangement joins TRBV20-1 to TRBJ2-5; TCRdb selects TRBD1, and the lack of DNA leaves this call unchecked. In germline, CDR1 is DFQATT, CDR2 SNEGSKA (reference sequence). This CDR3 comprises 15 residues. CDR3 sequence reads: CSARAPGALSETQYF.

The V and J genes are TRBV27 and TRBJ2-2. Germline assignment: CDR1 MNHEY and CDR2 SMNVEV (reference sequence). The CDR3 spans 14 residues. CDR3 sequence reads: CAGSFWANTGELFF.

V is TRBV4-2 and J is TRBJ2-1; lacking DNA, the TRBD2 call made by TCRdb goes unchecked. Germline V gene sequence: CDR1 LGHNA, CDR2 YNFKEQ. CDR3 length: 15 residues. CDR3 sequence: CASSQVLAVSNEQFF.

This sequence joins TRBV5-1 and TRBJ2-1; TCRdb gives TRBD2 as the D gene, but with no DNA this cannot be confirmed. Germline V gene lookup returns CDR1 SGHRS and CDR2 YFSETQ. This CDR3 is built from 18 residues. CDR3 sequence reads: CASSLGPVLAGAYNEQFF.

J is TRBJ1-2 and V is TRBV7-9; TCRdb selects TRBD1, and the lack of DNA leaves this call unchecked. This CDR3 comprises 14 residues. CDR1 and CDR2 from the germline V gene are SEHNR and FQNEAQ (reference sequence). CDR3 sequence: CASSSGRLGYGYTF.

The chain is built from TRBV6-1 and TRBJ1-4. This CDR3 spans 15 amino acids. CDR1 MNHNS and CDR2 SASEGT come from the germline V gene. This CDR3 is CASRHLERRNEKLFF.

This chain links TRBV7-9 with TRBJ2-2. Germline CDR1 SEHNR, CDR2 FQNEAQ (reference sequence). The CDR3 totals 13 residues. The CDR3 spells CASSLKSTGELFF. Complete variable domain (other parts from reference TRBV7-9 and TRBJ2-2): DTGVSQNPRHKITKRGQNVTFRCDPISEHNRLYWYRQTLGQGPEFLTYFQNEAQLEKSRLLSDRFSAERPKGSFSTLEIQRTEQGDSAMYLCASSLKSTGELFFGEGSRLTVL.

The chain couples TRBV5-1 to TRBJ2-7; TCRdb lists TRBD1, though no DNA is available to test this call. This CDR3 is built from 15 residues. Germline V gene data show CDR1 as SGHRS and CDR2 as YFSETQ. The CDR3 is CASSQTGNGLNEQYF.

V is TRBV7-3 and J is TRBJ2-2; as DNA is missing, the TRBD1 call by TCRdb cannot be tested. The length of the CDR3 is 15 residues. Germline CDR1 is SGHTA and CDR2 is FQGTGA. The CDR3 loop reads CASSQGHLNTGELFF. The variable domain in full, completed from reference TRBV7-3 and TRBJ2-2, reads GAGVSQTPSNKVTEKGKYVELRCDPISGHTALYWYRQSLGQGPEFLIYFQGTGAADDSGLPNDRFFAVRPEGSVSTLKIQRTERGDSAVYLCASSQGHLNTGELFFGEGSRLTVL.

The chain employs TRBV28 and TRBJ2-7; with no DNA, the TCRdb D assignment of TRBD1 cannot be verified. This CDR3 comprises 15 residues. Germline V gives CDR1 MDHEN, CDR2 SYDVKM. CDR3 amino acids: CASSIRDRGTYEQYF.

The V gene is TRBV6-6, the J gene TRBJ2-1; no DNA is available, so the TRBD1 call from TCRdb remains unchecked. The CDR3 runs 13 residues. Germline-derived CDR1 and CDR2 are MNHNY and SVGAGI (reference sequence). CDR3 protein: CASTGQFYNEQFF.

The V and J genes are TRBV19 and TRBJ2-1. The length of the CDR3 is 15 residues. CDR1 and CDR2 (germline): LNHDA, SQIVND (reference sequence). The CDR3 sequence is CASTRRRSSYNEQFF.

The J gene is TRBJ2-7, the V gene TRBV25-1. Germline values: CDR1 MGHDK, CDR2 SYGVNS. The CDR3 sequence is 13 residues long. CDR3 loop: CASSRPDSYEQYF.

The chain employs TRBV27 and TRBJ1-1; TCRdb picks TRBD1, but there is no DNA to check that call. This CDR3 contains 17 residues. The V gene's germline CDR1 is MNHEY and CDR2 SMNVEV (reference sequence). The CDR3 is CASSLSKASTGWTEAFF.

V gene TRBV7-3 combines with J gene TRBJ2-7; without DNA, the TCRdb call of TRBD1 cannot be checked. The CDR3 consists of 14 residues. The germline CDR1 and CDR2 sequences are SGHTA and FQGTGA. The CDR3: CASSMGPTSYEQYF.

This chain links TRBV29-1 with TRBJ1-3. The CDR3 totals 13 residues. In germline, CDR1 is SQVTM, CDR2 ANQGSEA. The CDR3 is CSVEGGGGNTIYF.

This sequence joins TRBV7-9 and TRBJ2-1; TCRdb's D call, TRBD1, is unchecked because there is no DNA. The CDR3 has 21 residues. The germline CDR1 and CDR2 sequences are SEHNR and FQNEAQ (reference sequence). The chain's CDR3 is CASSFPKPGTGIISGYNEQFF. Combining the CDR3 with reference TRBV7-9 and TRBJ2-1 gives the whole variable domain DTGVSQNPRHKITKRGQNVTFRCDPISEHNRLYWYRQTLGQGPEFLTYFQNEAQLEKSRLLSDRFSAERPKGSFSTLEIQRTEQGDSAMYLCASSFPKPGTGIISGYNEQFFGPGTRLTVL.

The chain combines TRBV7-2 with TRBJ2-1; TCRdb selects TRBD1, and the lack of DNA leaves this call unchecked. CDR1 SGHTA and CDR2 FQGNSA come from the germline V gene. The CDR3 sequence is 16 residues long. CDR3 region: CASSLASSGGINEQFF.

CDR3 amino acids: CASSPRVYMNTEAFF. The chain couples TRBV14 to TRBJ1-1. CDR1 is SGHDN, CDR2 FVKESK, per germline. CDR3 length: 15 residues.